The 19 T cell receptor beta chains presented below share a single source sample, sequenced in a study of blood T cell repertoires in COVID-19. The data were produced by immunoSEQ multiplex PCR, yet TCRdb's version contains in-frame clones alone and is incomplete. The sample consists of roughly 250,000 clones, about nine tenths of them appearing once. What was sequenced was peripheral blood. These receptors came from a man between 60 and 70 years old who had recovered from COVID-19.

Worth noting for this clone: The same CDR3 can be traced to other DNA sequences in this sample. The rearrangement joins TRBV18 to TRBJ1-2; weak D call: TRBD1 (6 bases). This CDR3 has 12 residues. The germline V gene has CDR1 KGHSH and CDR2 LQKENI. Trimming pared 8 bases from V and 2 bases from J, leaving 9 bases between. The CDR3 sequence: CASRTGNYGYTF. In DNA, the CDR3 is TGTGCCAGCCGTACAGGGAACTATGGCTACACCTTC.

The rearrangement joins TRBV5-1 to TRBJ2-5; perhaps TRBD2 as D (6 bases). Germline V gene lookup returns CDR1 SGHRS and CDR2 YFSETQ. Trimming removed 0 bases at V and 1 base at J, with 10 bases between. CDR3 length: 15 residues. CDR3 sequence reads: CASSLVAGLQETQYF. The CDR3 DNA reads TGCGCCAGCAGCTTGGTGGCGGGGCTCCAAGAGACCCAGTACTTC.

The CDR3: CASSPTGVGGYTF. CDR3 sequence (DNA): TGTGCCAGCAGTCCGACAGGGGTTGGTGGCTACACCTTC. The V gene is TRBV12-3 or TRBV12-4, the J gene TRBJ1-2; 8 bases align to TRBD1. V lost 5 bases, J lost 7 bases, and 6 bases stayed unmatched. The CDR3 contains 13 residues.

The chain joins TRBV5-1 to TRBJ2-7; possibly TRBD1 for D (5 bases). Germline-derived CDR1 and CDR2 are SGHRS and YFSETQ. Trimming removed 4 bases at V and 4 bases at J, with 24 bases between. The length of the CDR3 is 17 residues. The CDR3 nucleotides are TGCGCCAGCAGCCTAGAGGCACACAGGATCGAAGGGTACGAGCAGTACTTC. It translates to CASSLEAHRIEGYEQYF.

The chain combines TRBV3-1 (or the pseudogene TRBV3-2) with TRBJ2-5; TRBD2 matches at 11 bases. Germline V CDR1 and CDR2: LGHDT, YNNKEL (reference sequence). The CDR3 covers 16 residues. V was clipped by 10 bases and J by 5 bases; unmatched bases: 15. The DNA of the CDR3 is TGTGCCACTGTCCCTCCTACTAGCGGGGGTACGGAGACCCAGTACTTC. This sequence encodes CATVPPTSGGTETQYF.

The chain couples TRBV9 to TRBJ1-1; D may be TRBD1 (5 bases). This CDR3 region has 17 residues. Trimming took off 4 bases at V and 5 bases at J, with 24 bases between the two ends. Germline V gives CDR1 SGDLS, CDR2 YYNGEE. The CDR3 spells CASSPPGGGTRRTEAFF. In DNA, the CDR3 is TGTGCCAGCAGCCCGCCCGGGGGGGGGACGAGGAGGACTGAAGCTTTCTTT.

This CDR3 is CASSPRTDTGNTIYF. The CDR3 DNA is TGTGCCAGCTCACCCCGGACTGATACCGGAAACACCATATATTTT. V usage is TRBV18 and J usage is TRBJ1-3, with D unclear. The CDR3 extends over 15 amino acids. CDR1 and CDR2 (germline): KGHSH, LQKENI. Trimming left V 3 bases short and J 4 bases short, with 13 bases between.

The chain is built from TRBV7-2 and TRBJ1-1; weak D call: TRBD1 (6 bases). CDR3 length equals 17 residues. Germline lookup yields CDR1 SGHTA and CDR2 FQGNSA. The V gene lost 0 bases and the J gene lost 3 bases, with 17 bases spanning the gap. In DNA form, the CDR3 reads TGTGCCAGCAGCTTAGCGTCGTACGGGGGGCGGGACACTGAAGCTTTCTTT. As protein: CASSLASYGGRDTEAFF.

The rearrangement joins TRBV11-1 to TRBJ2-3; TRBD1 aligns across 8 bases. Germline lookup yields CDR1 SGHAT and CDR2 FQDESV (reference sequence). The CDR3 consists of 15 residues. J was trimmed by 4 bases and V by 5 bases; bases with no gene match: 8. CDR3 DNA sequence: TGTGCCAGCAGCCCCCGGACAGGGTCATCAGATACGCAGTATTTT. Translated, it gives CASSPRTGSSDTQYF. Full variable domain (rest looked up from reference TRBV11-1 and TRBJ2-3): EAEVAQSPRYKITEKSQAVAFWCDPISGHATLYWYRQILGQGPELLVQFQDESVVDDSQLPKDRFSAERLKGVDSTLKIQPAELGDSAMYLCASSPRTGSSDTQYFGPGTRLTVL.

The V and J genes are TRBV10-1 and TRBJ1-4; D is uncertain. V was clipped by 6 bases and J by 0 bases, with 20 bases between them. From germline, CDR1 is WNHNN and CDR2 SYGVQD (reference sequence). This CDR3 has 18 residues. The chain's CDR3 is CASSELRLSGATNEKLFF. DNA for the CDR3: TGCGCCAGCAGCGAACTCCGATTGTCCGGAGCAACTAATGAAAAACTGTTTTTT.

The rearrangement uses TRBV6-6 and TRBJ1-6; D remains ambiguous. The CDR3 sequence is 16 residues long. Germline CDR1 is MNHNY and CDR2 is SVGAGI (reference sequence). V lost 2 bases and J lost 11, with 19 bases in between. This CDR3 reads CASSYTGPGSRTPLHF. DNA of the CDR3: TGTGCCAGCAGTTACACCGGGCCGGGGAGCCGAACACCCCTCCACTTT.

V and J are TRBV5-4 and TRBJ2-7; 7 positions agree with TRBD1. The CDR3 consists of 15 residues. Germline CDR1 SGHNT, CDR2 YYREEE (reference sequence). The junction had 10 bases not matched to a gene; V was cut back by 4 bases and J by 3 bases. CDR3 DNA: TGTGCCAGCAGCCACCGACAGGGACAGAGCTACGAGCAGTACTTC. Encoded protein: CASSHRQGQSYEQYF.

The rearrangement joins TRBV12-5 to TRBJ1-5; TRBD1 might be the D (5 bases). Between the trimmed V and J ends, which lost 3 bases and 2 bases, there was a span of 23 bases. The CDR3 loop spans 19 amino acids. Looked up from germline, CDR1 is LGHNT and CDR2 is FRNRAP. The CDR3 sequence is CASGFKVGSDRGGNQPQHF. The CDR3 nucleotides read TGTGCTAGTGGTTTTAAAGTCGGCTCGGACCGGGGGGGCAATCAGCCCCAGCATTTT.

The CDR3 here is CASSPLGLAGTNEQFF. DNA for the CDR3: TGTGCCAGCTCACCCCTCGGGCTAGCGGGAACCAATGAGCAGTTCTTC. The chain links TRBV18 to TRBJ2-1; TRBD2 aligns across 9 bases. Germline values: CDR1 KGHSH, CDR2 LQKENI. J was trimmed by 6 bases and V by 3 bases; bases with no gene match: 9. The CDR3 length is 16 residues.

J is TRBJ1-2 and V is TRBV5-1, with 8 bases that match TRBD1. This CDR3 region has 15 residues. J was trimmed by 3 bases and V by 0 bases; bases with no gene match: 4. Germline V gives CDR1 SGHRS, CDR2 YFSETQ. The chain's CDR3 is CASSLVSGGDYGYTF. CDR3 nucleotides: TGCGCCAGCAGCTTGGTATCAGGGGGCGACTATGGCTACACCTTC.

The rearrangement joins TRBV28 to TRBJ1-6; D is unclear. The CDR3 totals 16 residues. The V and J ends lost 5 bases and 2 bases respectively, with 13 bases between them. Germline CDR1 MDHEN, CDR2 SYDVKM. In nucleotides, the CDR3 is TGTGCCAGCAGTGATTCTGGAGTCCCCTATAATTCACCCCTCCACTTT. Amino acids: CASSDSGVPYNSPLHF.

The CDR3 sequence: CASSESAGNSYGYTF. The CDR3 DNA follows: TGTGCCAGCAGTGAATCTGCAGGGAATAGCTATGGCTACACCTTC. V usage is TRBV6-1 and J usage is TRBJ1-2, with D possibly TRBD1 on 5 matching bases. CDR1 is MNHNS and CDR2 is SASEGT in the germline V gene. The CDR3 spans 15 residues. Trimming took off 2 bases at V and 4 bases at J, with 14 bases between the two ends.

The CDR3 reads CASSFDSGGDYEQYF. CDR3 DNA sequence: TGTGCCAGCAGCTTCGATAGCGGGGGGGACTACGAGCAGTACTTC. This chain links TRBV6-5 with TRBJ2-7, with TRBD2 matching over 11 bases. The J segment lost 3 bases and the V segment lost 6 bases, leaving 7 bases of the junction unmatched. The CDR3 is made up of 15 amino acids. Per germline, CDR1 MNHEY and CDR2 SVGAGI.

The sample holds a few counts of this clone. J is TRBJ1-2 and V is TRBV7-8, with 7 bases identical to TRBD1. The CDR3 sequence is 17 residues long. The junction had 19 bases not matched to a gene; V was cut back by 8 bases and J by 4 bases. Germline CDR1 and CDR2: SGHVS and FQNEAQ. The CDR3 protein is CASREIPRRGTAYGYTF. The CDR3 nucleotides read TGTGCCAGCCGAGAAATCCCCAGGAGGGGGACAGCCTATGGCTACACCTTC.